The source of this T cell receptor (beta chain) is a study of regulatory T cells in long-lasting Graves disease. Study-level information: Persistent Graves' disease meant over 5 years of antithyroid drugs with positive TSH receptor antibodies.

The CDR3 covers 13 residues. The V and J ends lost 0 bases and 13 bases respectively, with 12 bases between them. CDR1 and CDR2 (germline): LNHNV, YYDKDF (reference sequence). Arm-PCR with iRepertoire HTBI primers amplified the CDR3 regions for these TCR beta libraries. In the original processing: In the combined samples, 50 to 75 TRBV and 14 TRBJ segments were identified. TCRdb passed the multiplex PCR reads through MiXCR, listing each CDR3 protein once. The V and J calls and clone size come from TCRdb's table, not from the authors' own analysis. This repertoire shows roughly 470,000 distinct CDR3 sequences, roughly 20% found once; its top ten account for 7% to 10%. This clonotype was observed a handful of times. As for time point: persistent/refractory GD, antithyroid drugs over 5 years with positive TRAb. Following extraction of RNA from PBMCs, that RNA was used to make the TCR library. In this cohort, patients came from an endocrinology department located in Xi'an, China. EDTA tubes received 7.5 to 9 milliliters of collected peripheral blood.

The sample consisted of peripheral blood mononuclear cells (PBMCs), taken when the disease was refractory, from a patient treated with antithyroid drugs. The chain links TRBV15 to TRBJ1-4; D is uncertain. This sequence was found in a female donor with Graves disease. The DNA of the CDR3 is TGTGCCACCAGCAGAGAGGCCCTGGTTGGACTGTTTTTT. Translation: CATSREALVGLFF.